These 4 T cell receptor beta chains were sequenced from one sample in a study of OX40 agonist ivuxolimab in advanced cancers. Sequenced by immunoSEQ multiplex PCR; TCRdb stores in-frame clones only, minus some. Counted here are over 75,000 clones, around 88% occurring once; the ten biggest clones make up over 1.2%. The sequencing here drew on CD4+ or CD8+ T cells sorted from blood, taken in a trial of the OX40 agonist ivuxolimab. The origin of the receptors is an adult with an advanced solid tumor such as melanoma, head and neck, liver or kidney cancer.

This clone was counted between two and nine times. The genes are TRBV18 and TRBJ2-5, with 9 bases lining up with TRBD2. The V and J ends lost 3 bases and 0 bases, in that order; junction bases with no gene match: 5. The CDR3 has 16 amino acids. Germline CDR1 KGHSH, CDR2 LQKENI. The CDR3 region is CASSPTQRGDQETQYF. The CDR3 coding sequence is TGTGCCAGCTCACCGACTCAGCGGGGGGACCAAGAGACCCAGTACTTC. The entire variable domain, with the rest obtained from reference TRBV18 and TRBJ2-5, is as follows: NAGVMQNPRHLVRRRGQEARLRCSPMKGHSHVYWYRQLPEEGLKFMVYLQKENIIDESGMPKERFSAEFPKEGPSILRIQQVVRGDSAAYFCASSPTQRGDQETQYFGPGTRLLVL.

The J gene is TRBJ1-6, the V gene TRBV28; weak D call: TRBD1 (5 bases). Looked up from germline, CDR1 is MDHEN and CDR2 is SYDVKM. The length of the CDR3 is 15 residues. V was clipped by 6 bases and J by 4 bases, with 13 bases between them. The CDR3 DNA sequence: TGTGCCAGCAGCCCCGGGACGGGTTATAATTCACCCCTCCACTTT. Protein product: CASSPGTGYNSPLHF.

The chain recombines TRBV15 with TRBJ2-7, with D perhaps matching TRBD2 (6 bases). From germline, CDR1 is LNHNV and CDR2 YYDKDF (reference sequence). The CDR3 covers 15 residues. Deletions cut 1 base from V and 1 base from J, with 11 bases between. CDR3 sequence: CATSRGGLGSYEQYF. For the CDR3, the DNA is TGTGCCACCAGCAGAGGGGGACTCGGATCCTACGAGCAGTACTTC. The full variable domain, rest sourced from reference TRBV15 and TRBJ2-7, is DAMVIQNPRYQVTQFGKPVTLSCSQTLNHNVMYWYQQKSSQAPKLLFHYYDKDFNNEADTPDNFQSRRPNTSFCFLDIRSPGLGDTAMYLCATSRGGLGSYEQYFGPGTRLTVT.

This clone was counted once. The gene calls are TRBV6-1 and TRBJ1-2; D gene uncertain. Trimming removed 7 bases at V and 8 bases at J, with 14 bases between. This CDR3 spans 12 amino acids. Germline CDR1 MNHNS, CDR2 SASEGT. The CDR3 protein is CASNIMAGGYTF. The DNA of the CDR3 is TGTGCCAGCAATATAATGGCAGGAGGCTACACCTTC.